The source of this TCR beta chain is a study of vaccination and CD4 T cells after COVID-19. Overall study: Convalescent study patients returned SARS-CoV-2 positive nasal swab PCR results, with nine mild cases and one severe. Cultures designated as controls were supplied with a CEFX pool, an HIV-1 Nef pool, or no peptide.

The sample's treatment: roughly 10-day PBMC culture with coronavirus spike peptide pools or control peptides (ViraFEST assay). V was trimmed by 2 bases and J by 5 bases, leaving 9 bases between them. This CDR3 has 13 residues. Germline V CDR1 and CDR2: ENHRY, SYGVKD. To note about this clonotype: Its antigen remains unidentified.

The Oncomine TCR Beta short-read assay was applied to DNA of cultured CD4+ T cells. TCRdb passed the PCR reads through MiXCR, listing each CDR3 protein once. The sample has under 15,000 distinct CDR3 sequences; under 50% are singletons. The receptor was derived from a human donor who had recovered from COVID-19. The sequenced sample was CD4+ T cells from blood, cultured in vitro, obtained before SARS-CoV-2 vaccination. The rearrangement uses TRBV10-3 and TRBJ1-2, with no clear D. CDR3: CAISEGIGYGYTF. DNA for the CDR3: TGTGCCATCAGTGAGGGGATCGGTTATGGCTACACCTTC.